These T cell receptor beta chains were read from a single sample in a study of blood T cell repertoires in COVID-19. Sequencing was performed with immunoSEQ multiplex PCR; in TCRdb, only in-frame clones are kept and a portion is missing. Of about 54,000 clones in the sample, about four fifths were seen once. Sequencing used peripheral blood. Every receptor here comes from a human donor in a cohort sampled during active or convalescent COVID-19. The CDR3 runs from the conserved cysteine through the conserved F or W. Each record gives: clone size, D gene, J gene, V gene, CDR3 DNA, CDR3 protein. A D gene is named only where the DNA matches it firmly. Expanded clones get a size class; other rows say once, few or many, or leave the size out.

abundance: -
d_gene: -
j_gene: TRBJ1-5
v_gene: TRBV9
CDR3nt: TGTGCCAGCAGCTCCACAGATAGCAATCAGCCCCAGCATTTT
CDR3aa: CASSSTDSNQPQHF

abundance: -
d_gene: -
j_gene: TRBJ2-7
v_gene: TRBV6-4
CDR3nt: TGTGCCAGCAGTGACTCGGCCGGGGCCTACGAGCAGTACTTC
CDR3aa: CASSDSAGAYEQYF

abundance: -
d_gene: -
j_gene: TRBJ2-7
v_gene: TRBV9
CDR3nt: TGTGCCAGCAGCGTTTCGTCCGAACTCTACGAGCAGTACTTC
CDR3aa: CASSVSSELYEQYF

abundance: once
d_gene: -
j_gene: TRBJ1-2
v_gene: TRBV3-1/TRBV3-2
CDR3nt: TGTGCCAGCAGCCTCGGGAACACAGTAGGCGGCTACACCTTT
CDR3aa: CASSLGNTVGGYTF

abundance: once
d_gene: -
j_gene: TRBJ1-1
v_gene: TRBV3-1/TRBV3-2
CDR3nt: TGTGCCAGCAGCCAAGCAGCGGCTTGTCGGGTGCTCGGGGACACTGAAGCTTTCTTT
CDR3aa: CASSQAAACRVLGDTEAFF

abundance: -
d_gene: -
j_gene: TRBJ1-1
v_gene: TRBV11-1
CDR3nt: TGTGCCAGCAGCTCACAGGGAGGGACTGAAGCTTTCTTT
CDR3aa: CASSSQGGTEAFF

abundance: -
d_gene: -
j_gene: TRBJ1-4
v_gene: TRBV2
CDR3nt: TGTGCCAGCAGTGAAAATTTGGGGGGAGCGAATGAAAAACTGTTTTTT
CDR3aa: CASSENLGGANEKLFF

abundance: -
d_gene: TRBD1
j_gene: TRBJ2-7
v_gene: TRBV14
CDR3nt: TGTGCCAGCAGCAAAACCGGGACAGGGAGGGAGCAGTACTTC
CDR3aa: CASSKTGTGREQYF

abundance: few
d_gene: TRBD1
j_gene: TRBJ1-4
v_gene: TRBV9
CDR3nt: TGTGCCAGCAGTCTTGGACAGGGGGCTGAAAAACTGTTTTTT
CDR3aa: CASSLGQGAEKLFF

abundance: -
d_gene: -
j_gene: TRBJ1-2
v_gene: TRBV6-5
CDR3nt: TGTGCCAGCAGTTTAGGGGGCTATGGCTACACCTTC
CDR3aa: CASSLGGYGYTF

abundance: -
d_gene: -
j_gene: TRBJ1-1
v_gene: TRBV29-1
CDR3nt: TGCAGCGTGGTGCGGGCAGTGAACACTGAAGCTTTCTTT
CDR3aa: CSVVRAVNTEAFF

abundance: -
d_gene: -
j_gene: TRBJ1-1
v_gene: TRBV21-1
CDR3nt: TGTGCCAGCAGCAGATACCGGGATAGAAAGGCTGAAGCTTTCTTT
CDR3aa: CASSRYRDRKAEAFF

abundance: -
d_gene: -
j_gene: TRBJ1-1
v_gene: TRBV7-2
CDR3nt: TGTGCCAGCAGGCCACAGGGAGGGGGCACTGAAGCTTTCTTT
CDR3aa: CASRPQGGGTEAFF

abundance: -
d_gene: -
j_gene: TRBJ1-2
v_gene: TRBV6-2/TRBV6-3
CDR3nt: TGTGCCAGCAGCCGGGACACGCTCTCCCTCTATGGCTACACCTTC
CDR3aa: CASSRDTLSLYGYTF

abundance: -
d_gene: TRBD1
j_gene: TRBJ1-6
v_gene: TRBV3-1/TRBV3-2
CDR3nt: TGTGCCAGCAGCCCGGGACCGCCGACAGGGGGTGAGCATTCACCCCTCCACTTT
CDR3aa: CASSPGPPTGGEHSPLHF

abundance: -
d_gene: TRBD1
j_gene: TRBJ1-2
v_gene: TRBV4-3
CDR3nt: TGCGCCAGCAGCCAATGGACAGGGGGGAGTTATGGCTACACCTTC
CDR3aa: CASSQWTGGSYGYTF

abundance: -
d_gene: TRBD1
j_gene: TRBJ1-6
v_gene: TRBV5-4
CDR3nt: TGTGCCAGCAGCCCCGGACAGGGTCAGAGTTCACCCCTCCACTTT
CDR3aa: CASSPGQGQSSPLHF

abundance: -
d_gene: TRBD1
j_gene: TRBJ1-2
v_gene: TRBV5-1
CDR3nt: TGCGCCAGCAGCTTGAGGACAGGGGTTCCTAACTATGGCTACACCTTC
CDR3aa: CASSLRTGVPNYGYTF

abundance: -
d_gene: TRBD1
j_gene: TRBJ1-6
v_gene: TRBV9
CDR3nt: TGTGCCAGCAGCGTCCGGGACAGGAATTCACCCCTCCACTTT
CDR3aa: CASSVRDRNSPLHF

abundance: -
d_gene: TRBD2
j_gene: TRBJ2-4
v_gene: TRBV6-2/TRBV6-3
CDR3nt: TGTGCCAGCAGTTACCCCCGCGGCGAGCGGGGGGGCGTTGACATTCAGTACTTC
CDR3aa: CASSYPRGERGGVDIQYF

abundance: -
d_gene: TRBD1
j_gene: TRBJ2-3
v_gene: TRBV5-1
CDR3nt: TGCGCCAGCAGCTCAAATTACCGGGACAGGGGCACAGATACGCAGTATTTT
CDR3aa: CASSSNYRDRGTDTQYF

abundance: few
d_gene: -
j_gene: TRBJ2-7
v_gene: TRBV27
CDR3nt: TGTGCCAGCACCCGTTGGGGAGGCTCCTACGAGCAGTACTTC
CDR3aa: CASTRWGGSYEQYF

abundance: few
d_gene: -
j_gene: TRBJ1-6
v_gene: TRBV4-1
CDR3nt: TGCGCCAGCAGCTTAATCAGGGATGTGAATTCACCCCTCCACTTT
CDR3aa: CASSLIRDVNSPLHF

abundance: -
d_gene: -
j_gene: TRBJ2-6
v_gene: TRBV7-2
CDR3nt: TGTGCCAGCAGCTCTCCCCGTGGGGCCAACGTCCTGACTTTC
CDR3aa: CASSSPRGANVLTF